This is a list of T cell receptor beta chains from one sample in a study of blood T cells in healthy people across ages. From the 5' RACE reads, TCRdb called clonotypes with MiXCR, one entry per CDR3 protein. This sample yields hundreds of thousands of distinct CDR3 sequences, of which approximately 30% are seen a single time; approximately 14% belongs to the top ten. Specimen: blood. The receptors were sampled from a woman aged 80 or over in good health. Each CDR3 is given with its conserved first and last residue. Each record gives: CDR3 length, J gene, V gene, D gene, CDR3 protein. The D gene is left open where the match is weak.

14,TRBJ2-5,TRBV6-5,TRBD2,CASSQAGGAETQYF
14,TRBJ2-4,TRBV7-9,TRBD1,CASSFDTGVDIQYF
18,TRBJ2-7,TRBV4-3,TRBD1,CASSQDLLRQGGCYEQYF
14,TRBJ2-7,TRBV7-2,.,CASSPMRDSYEQYF
15,TRBJ2-6,TRBV6-6,.,CASTPPGAGANVLTF
11,TRBJ2-7,TRBV20-1,.,CSAPSPYEQYF
12,TRBJ2-7,TRBV10-3,.,CAISKTDYEQYF
15,TRBJ2-2,TRBV9,TRBD2,CASSGGLANTGELFF
15,TRBJ2-2,TRBV30,TRBD1,CASGQGVSHTGELFF
17,TRBJ1-5,TRBV20-1,.,CSASPGHSSRGNQPQHF
15,TRBJ2-1,TRBV4-2,.,CASSQDRLQGNEQFF
15,TRBJ2-4,TRBV27,TRBD2,CASSRASGEWNIQYF
14,TRBJ1-5,TRBV20-1,TRBD1,CSALRTGGGQPQHF